One and the same sample provided the 13 T cell receptor beta chains below, sequenced in a study of T cells in Graves' hyperthyroidism and ophthalmopathy. Amplified TCR beta CDR3 regions derived from RNA transcripts. The TCR CDR3 first-round RT-PCR relied on the HTBI primer set. TCRdb processed the multiplex PCR reads anew with MiXCR; each CDR3 protein has one entry. In the table there are a few hundred thousand distinct CDR3 sequences, 18% of which are singletons. Sequencing used blood. Receptors originate from a woman aged 50 to 60 with Graves' hyperthyroidism.

V and J are TRBV7-6 and TRBJ1-1; D possibly corresponds to TRBD1 (6 bases). V gave up 3 bases and J gave up 8 bases, with 13 bases separating them. Germline values: CDR1 SGHVS, CDR2 FNYEAQ. CDR3 length: 13 residues. The CDR3 region is CASSFTGGSEAFF. In nucleotides, the CDR3 is TGTGCCAGCAGCTTCACCGGGGGCTCCGAAGCTTTCTTT.

This clonotype occurred a few times. The rearrangement uses TRBV11-2 and TRBJ1-6; 7 bases agree with TRBD1. There are 16 residues in the CDR3. V dropped 5 bases and J dropped 10; count of bases not matched to a gene: 14. The V gene's germline CDR1 is SGHAT and CDR2 FQNNGV. Written as DNA, the CDR3 is TGTGCCAGCAGCACCCCCCGACAGGGTTCGGGCTCACCCCTCCACTTT. Protein: CASSTPRQGSGSPLHF. The full variable domain, in which reference TRBV11-2 and TRBJ1-6 provide the parts outside the CDR3, is EAGVAQSPRYKIIEKRQSVAFWCNPISGHATLYWYQQILGQGPKLLIQFQNNGVVDDSQLPKDRFSAERLKGVDSTLKIQPAKLEDSAVYLCASSTPRQGSGSPLHFGNGTRLTVT.

This clonotype came up many times. The CDR3: CASSLGTSSADTQYF. The CDR3, as DNA: TGTGCCAGCAGCTTGGGGACTAGTAGCGCAGATACGCAGTATTTT. The chain couples TRBV5-6 to TRBJ2-3; 7 positions match TRBD2. The CDR3 contains 15 residues. Germline CDR1 and CDR2: SGHDT and YYEEEE. Trimming cost V 0 bases and J 4 bases; bases outside gene matches: 5.

The chain has TRBV19 and TRBJ1-5; D is possibly TRBD1 (5 bases). Germline V CDR1 and CDR2: LNHDA, SQIVND (reference sequence). V was shortened by 7 bases and J by 4 bases, with 14 bases between the two germline ends. The CDR3 sequence is 14 residues long. CDR3 bases: TGTGCCAGTACAGTGGGGCAGCATAATCAGCCCCAGCATTTT. Translated: CASTVGQHNQPQHF.

This clonotype was counted a few times. V and J are TRBV24-1 and TRBJ2-2; 9 bases line up with TRBD2. The CDR3 length is 15 residues. Germline loops: CDR1 KGHDR, CDR2 SFDVKD. J lost 6 bases, V lost 1 base, and 2 bases had no gene match. The CDR3 spells CATSDFGGGAGELFF. CDR3 DNA sequence: TGTGCCACCAGTGATTTCGGCGGGGGGGCCGGGGAGCTGTTTTTT.

The table lists this clonotype with many counts. V usage is TRBV20-1 and J usage is TRBJ2-3; 12 bases fit TRBD2. Trimming removed 6 bases from V and 6 bases from J; junction bases left unmatched: 7. Germline lookup yields CDR1 DFQATT and CDR2 SNEGSKA (reference sequence). The CDR3 sequence is 14 residues long. CDR3 amino acids: CSAPTSGGRDTQYF. In DNA, the CDR3 is TGCAGTGCACCGACTAGCGGGGGACGGGATACGCAGTATTTT.

The chain couples TRBV12-3 or TRBV12-4 to TRBJ1-4, with D perhaps TRBD1 (5 bases). Between the trimmed V and J ends, which lost 8 bases and 7 bases, there was a span of 17 bases. This CDR3 has 14 residues. CDR3 protein: CASRSYQGGEKLFF. The CDR3 DNA is TGTGCCAGCCGATCCTACCAGGGAGGTGAAAAACTGTTTTTT.

There are many counts of this clonotype. This rearrangement joins TRBV2 to TRBJ2-7, with D uncertain. Germline V CDR1 and CDR2: SNHLY, FYNNEI. The CDR3 consists of 13 residues. Trimming shortened V by 3 bases and J by 5 bases, and 11 bases separated the two germline ends. CDR3 protein: CASSETKDHEQYV. CDR3 nucleotide sequence: TGTGCCAGCAGTGAGACGAAGGACCACGAGCAGTACGTC.

There are a few counts of this clonotype. The chain links TRBV6-2 or TRBV6-3 to TRBJ2-1; TRBD1 matches at 9 bases. Unmatched junction bases numbered 9, after V lost 2 bases and J lost 1 base. Germline CDR1 reads MNHEY; CDR2 reads SVGEGT. The CDR3 has 18 amino acids. CDR3 DNA sequence: TGTGCCAGCAGTTACACAGGGGGCCACCTGACTTCCTACAATGAGCAGTTCTTC. It yields the protein CASSYTGGHLTSYNEQFF.

The chain uses TRBV24-1 and TRBJ2-2; unclear D gene. Germline-derived CDR1 and CDR2 are KGHDR and SFDVKD. V lost 5 bases and J lost 3, with 12 bases in between. The CDR3 consists of 15 residues. The CDR3 reads CATSALGGHTGELFF. The CDR3 DNA is TGTGCCACCAGTGCCCTTGGCGGTCACACCGGGGAGCTGTTTTTT.

This clonotype was detected ten times or more. The chain combines TRBV5-1 with TRBJ1-1; no clear D gene. The CDR3 contains 14 residues. Deletions cut 7 bases from V and 4 bases from J, with 17 bases between. Per germline, CDR1 SGHRS and CDR2 YFSETQ. Written as DNA, the CDR3 is TGCGCCAGCGCGGCGGTAGGGCTCGGCACTGAAGCTTTCTTT. Its translation is CASAAVGLGTEAFF. Full variable domain (remainder filled in from reference TRBV5-1 and TRBJ1-1): KAGVTQTPRYLIKTRGQQVTLSCSPISGHRSVSWYQQTPGQGLQFLFEYFSETQRNKGNFPGRFSGRQFSNSRSEMNVSTLELGDSALYLCASAAVGLGTEAFFGQGTRLTVV.

V gene TRBV5-1 combines with J gene TRBJ2-1; 9 bases fit TRBD1. CDR1 SGHRS and CDR2 YFSETQ come from the germline V gene. The ends lost 0 bases at V and 5 bases at J; junction bases unmatched: 6. This CDR3 spans 16 amino acids. CDR3 loop: CASSLGPGTGNNEQFF. CDR3 bases: TGCGCCAGCAGCTTGGGACCCGGGACAGGGAACAATGAGCAGTTCTTC.

V gene TRBV15 combines with J gene TRBJ1-4; D is unclear. Trimming took 0 bases from V and 3 from J, leaving 8 bases between them. Germline V CDR1 and CDR2: LNHNV, YYDKDF (reference sequence). The CDR3 sequence is 15 residues long. CDR3 coding DNA: TGTGCCACCAGCAGAGAAAAGGGTCCTAATGAAAAACTGTTTTTT. Its translation: CATSREKGPNEKLFF.